This T cell receptor (beta chain) was recorded in a study of blood T cell repertoires in COVID-19. The overall study: The samples span acute and convalescent COVID-19 from the United States, Italy and Spain. PBMCs, B-cell-depleted T cells, or T cells were the source of the cDNA or gDNA that made up the material.

The CDR3 totals 12 residues. Trimming removed 3 bases at V and 3 bases at J, with 6 bases between. Germline values: CDR1 MDHEN, CDR2 SYDVKM. Assay used: immunoSEQ multiplex PCR; TCRdb lists only in-frame clones, some missing. The sample consists of a few hundred thousand clones, approximately 86% of them appearing once. This receptor was taken from a woman in her seventies with COVID-19, enrolled during active disease. What was sequenced was peripheral blood. V gene TRBV28 combines with J gene TRBJ2-7; D uncertain. The CDR3 reads CASSLSNYEQYF. CDR3 nucleotide sequence: TGTGCCAGCAGTTTGTCCAACTACGAGCAGTACTTC.